What follows is one TCR beta chain and its context. What this receptor recognizes is not known. Per-base qualities were not stored, and no clone one base away is much larger. A single peripheral blood draw of 95 to 150 mL on average was collected from each donor into heparinised tubes. Using a panel that included CD45RO, CCR7, CD25, CD127, CD95 and CD27, naive, central memory, regulatory and stem cell-like memory CD4+ T cells were sorted on a BD FACSAria II. A purity above 95% was achieved for all sorted populations. Right away, PBMCs were isolated by Lymphoprep density gradient centrifugation and were stained directly, with no culture step. To minimize batch effects, samples were stained and sorted in pairs, one healthy donor with one patient per experiment. All of the isolated RNA was reverse transcribed with the High Capacity cDNA Reverse Transcription Kit, so expressed TCRB transcripts were sequenced. For stem cell-like memory T cell samples, survey-depth immunoSEQ sequencing was used, averaging around 1 million total reads per sample. After sorted cells were lysed in RLT buffer, RNA was extracted with DNase-treated RNeasy Micro or Mini kits, with the choice depending on cell number. Each cell subset was processed on its own to prevent cross-contamination, while patient and healthy donor samples were processed together. TCRB sequences were amplified from cDNA with the immunoSEQ multiplex PCR, producing 87-bp fragments spanning the CDR3 region. The amplicons were sequenced using the Illumina HiSeq platform. The study's own analysis went as follows. Synthetic template baselines were used to correct PCR bias computationally, reads within Hamming distance 2 were collapsed together, and singletons that could not be merged were discarded. By aligning reads against IMGT, V, D and J genes, CDR3 length, and insertions or deletions at six rearrangement sites were assigned. Within each subset, clonotype counts were normalized to the number of sorted cells before true diversity and Gini coefficients were calculated with the tcR R package. Repertoire sharing was quantified using the overlap coefficient calculated on TCRB nucleotide sequences. Here the immuneACCESS table is served through TCRdb, limited to in-frame sequences with V and J called. Missing clones are a known gap in these copies; in checked studies unresolved V genes cover under half, and the rest lacks a known reason. That table gives V, J and clone size, and the DNA gave D and trimming. This sample gives over 100,000 clones in total; almost 40% of them show up just once. About 0.063% of the sample is taken by the ten largest.

This sample is drawn from a study of beta chain features in type 1 diabetes (dated by TCRdb to between 2018 and 2020). Notes on the research overall: No differences in mean age, gender distribution, total cell number or subset yield were found between patients and healthy donors. A total of approximately 110,000,000 sorted cells were examined across all samples, and a strong correlation was observed between cell number per subset and RNA yield. The study compared TCRB repertoires of sorted circulating CD4+ T cell subsets between recently diagnosed type 1 diabetes patients and matched healthy donors. Naive and central memory subsets were obtained from all 28 donors, but regulatory and stem cell-like memory subsets were isolated from only 8 patients and roughly eight healthy donors. The research as a whole found: Because cDNA was sequenced instead of genomic DNA, highly expressing activated cells could be over-represented, though the groups showed no difference in activation or CD3 levels. Fewer insertions and more nucleotide deletions at VDJ recombination sites were observed in patients with type 1 diabetes, implying thymic rearrangement abnormalities. Naive, central memory and regulatory TCRB repertoires appeared to be more similar among patients than among healthy donors. Type 1 diabetes patients showed a moderate but significant shortening of TCRB CDR3 length in all four CD4+ subsets. Because small numbers of individuals were included in the HLA sub-analyses, any influence of HLA type on TCRB rearrangement was left unresolved. Shorter templates might be favored by PCR, yet because patient and control samples were amplified and corrected together, any such skew would affect both groups equally.

The germline V gene provides CDR1 SGDLS and CDR2 YYNGEE. The CDR3 spans 14 residues, from the cysteine through the phenylalanine. Solely the CDR3 DNA is kept, with 42 bases framed from the first base. Trimming takes 3 bases off V and 4 bases off J; junction bases not matched to a gene: 4. Rearrangement joined TRBV9 to TRBJ2-7; 10 bases in between match TRBD2. Material for sequencing was stem cell memory CD4+ T cells from blood. The cell subset or site label, read with the paper, signifies: stem cell-like memory CD4+ T cells. This TCR was sampled from a woman aged 18-30 years in good health. CDR3 reads: CASSALAGLYEQYF. The DNA reads TGTGCCAGCAGCGCACTAGCGGGATTGTACGAGCAGTACTTC.